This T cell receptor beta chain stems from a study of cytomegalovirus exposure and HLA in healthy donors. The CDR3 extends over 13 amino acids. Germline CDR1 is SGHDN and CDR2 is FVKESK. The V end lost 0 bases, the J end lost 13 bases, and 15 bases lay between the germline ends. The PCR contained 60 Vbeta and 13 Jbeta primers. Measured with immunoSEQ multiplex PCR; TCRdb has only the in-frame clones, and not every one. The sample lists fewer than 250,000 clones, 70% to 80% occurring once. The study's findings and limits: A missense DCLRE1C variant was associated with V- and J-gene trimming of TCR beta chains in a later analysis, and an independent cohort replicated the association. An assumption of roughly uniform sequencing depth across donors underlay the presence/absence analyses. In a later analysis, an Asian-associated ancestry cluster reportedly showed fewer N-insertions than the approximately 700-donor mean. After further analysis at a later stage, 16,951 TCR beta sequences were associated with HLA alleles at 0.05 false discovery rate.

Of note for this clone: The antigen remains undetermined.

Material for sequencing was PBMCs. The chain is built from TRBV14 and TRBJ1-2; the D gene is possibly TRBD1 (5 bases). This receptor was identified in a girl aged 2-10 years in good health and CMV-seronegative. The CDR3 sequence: CASSQEAGPQFTF. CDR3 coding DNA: TGTGCCAGCAGCCAAGAGGCAGGGCCCCAGTTCACCTTC.